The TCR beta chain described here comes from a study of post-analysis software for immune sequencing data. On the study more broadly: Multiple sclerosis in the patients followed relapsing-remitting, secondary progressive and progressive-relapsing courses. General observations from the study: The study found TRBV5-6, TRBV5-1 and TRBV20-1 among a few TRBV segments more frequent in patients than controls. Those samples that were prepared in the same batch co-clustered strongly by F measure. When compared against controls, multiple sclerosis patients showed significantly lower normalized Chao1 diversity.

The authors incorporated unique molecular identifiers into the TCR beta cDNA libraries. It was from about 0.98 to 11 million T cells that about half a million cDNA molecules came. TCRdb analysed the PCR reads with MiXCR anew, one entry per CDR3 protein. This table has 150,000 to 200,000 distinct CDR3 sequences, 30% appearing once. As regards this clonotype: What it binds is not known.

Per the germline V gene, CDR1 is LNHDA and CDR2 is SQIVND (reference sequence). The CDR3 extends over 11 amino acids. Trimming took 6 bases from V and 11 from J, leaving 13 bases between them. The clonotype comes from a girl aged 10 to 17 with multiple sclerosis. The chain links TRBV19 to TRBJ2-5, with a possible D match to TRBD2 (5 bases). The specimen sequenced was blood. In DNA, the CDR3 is TGTGCCAGTAGCGAGGGTTGGGAGCAGTACTTC. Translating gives CASSEGWEQYF.